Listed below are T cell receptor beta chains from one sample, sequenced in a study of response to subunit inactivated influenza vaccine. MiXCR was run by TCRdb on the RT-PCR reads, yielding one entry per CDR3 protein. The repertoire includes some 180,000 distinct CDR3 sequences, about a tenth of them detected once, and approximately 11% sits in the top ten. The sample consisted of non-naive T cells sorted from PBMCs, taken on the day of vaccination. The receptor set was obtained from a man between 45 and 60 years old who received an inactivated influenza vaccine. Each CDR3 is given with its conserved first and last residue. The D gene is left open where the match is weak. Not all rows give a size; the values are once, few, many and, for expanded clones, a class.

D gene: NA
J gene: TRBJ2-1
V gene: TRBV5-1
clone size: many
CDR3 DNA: TGCGCCAGCAGCTCTCAGGAGGGTCTCCTCAATGAGCAGTTCTTC
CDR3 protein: CASSSQEGLLNEQFF

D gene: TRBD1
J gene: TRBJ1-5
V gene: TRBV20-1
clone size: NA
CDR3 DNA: TGCAGTGCTACCCGGACAGGGGAAAGCAATCAGCCCCAGCATTTT
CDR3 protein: CSATRTGESNQPQHF

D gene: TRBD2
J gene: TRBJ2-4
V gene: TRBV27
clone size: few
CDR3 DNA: TGTGCCAGCAAGTTACAGGCAGGTGGCGGGACTAGCGGGAGACGGAACATTCAGTACTTC
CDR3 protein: CASKLQAGGGTSGRRNIQYF

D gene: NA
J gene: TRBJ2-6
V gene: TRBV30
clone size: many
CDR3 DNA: TGTGCCTGGAGTGTACTTGGTAGTGGGGCCAACGTCCTGACTTTC
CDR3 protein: CAWSVLGSGANVLTF

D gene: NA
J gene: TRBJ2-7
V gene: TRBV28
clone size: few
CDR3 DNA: TGTGCCAGCAGTTTAGGGTCCAAATCCCTGTCCGAGCAGTACTTC
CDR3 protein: CASSLGSKSLSEQYF

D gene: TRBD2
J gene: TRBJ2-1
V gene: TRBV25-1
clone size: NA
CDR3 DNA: TGTGCCAGCAGTGAACCCCCTCAGCGGGGGACTTACAATGAGCAGTTCTTC
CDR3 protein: CASSEPPQRGTYNEQFF

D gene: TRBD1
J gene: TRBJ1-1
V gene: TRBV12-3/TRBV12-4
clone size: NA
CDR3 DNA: TGTGCCAGCAGTTTTTTCCTCCGGGACAGGGGTGAGGCTTTCTTT
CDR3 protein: CASSFFLRDRGEAFF

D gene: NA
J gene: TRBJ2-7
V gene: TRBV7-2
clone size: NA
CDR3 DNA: TGTGCCAGCAGCACCGCCCGAGGAACCTACGAGCAGTACTTC
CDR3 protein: CASSTARGTYEQYF

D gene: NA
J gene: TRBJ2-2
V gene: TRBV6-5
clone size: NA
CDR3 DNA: TGTGCCAGCAGTTACTCGATACAGGGGAACACCGGGGAGCTGTTTTTT
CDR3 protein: CASSYSIQGNTGELFF

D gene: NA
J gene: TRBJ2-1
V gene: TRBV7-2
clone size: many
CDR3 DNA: TGTGCCAGCAGCTTTTTTCGTGGGGGGCGAAACAATGAGCAGTTCTTC
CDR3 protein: CASSFFRGGRNNEQFF

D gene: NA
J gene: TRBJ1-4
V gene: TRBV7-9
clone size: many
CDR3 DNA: TGTGCCAGCAGCCTTCATGGCGAGAATGAAAAACTGTTTTTT
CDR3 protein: CASSLHGENEKLFF

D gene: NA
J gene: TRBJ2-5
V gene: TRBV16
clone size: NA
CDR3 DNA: TGTGCCAGCAGCCAATCGAGGGAGACCCAGTACTTC
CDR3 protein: CASSQSRETQYF

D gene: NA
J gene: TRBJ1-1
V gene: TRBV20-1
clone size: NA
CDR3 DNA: TGCAGTGCCCCCGGACTGAATAGCGCTGAAGCTTTCTTT
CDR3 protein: CSAPGLNSAEAFF